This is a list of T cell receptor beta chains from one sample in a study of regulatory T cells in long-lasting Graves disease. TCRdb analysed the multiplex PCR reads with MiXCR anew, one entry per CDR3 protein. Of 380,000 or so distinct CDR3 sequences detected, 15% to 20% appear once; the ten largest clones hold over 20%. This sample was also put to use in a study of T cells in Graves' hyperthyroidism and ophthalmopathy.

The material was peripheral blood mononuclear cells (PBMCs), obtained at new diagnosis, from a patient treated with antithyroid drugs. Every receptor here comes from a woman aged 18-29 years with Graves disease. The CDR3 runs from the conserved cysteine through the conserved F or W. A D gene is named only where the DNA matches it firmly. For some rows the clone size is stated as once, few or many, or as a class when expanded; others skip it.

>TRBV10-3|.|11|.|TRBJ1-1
TGTGCCACCCAGGGAGACACTGAAGCTTTCTTT
CATQGDTEAFF
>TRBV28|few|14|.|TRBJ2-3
TGTGCCAGCAGTTTAACGGTACGCACAGATACGCAGTATTTT
CASSLTVRTDTQYF
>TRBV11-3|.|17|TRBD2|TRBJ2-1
TGTGCCAGCAGTCCCTGGGCTGGACTAGCGGGAGTCGATGAGCAGTTCTTC
CASSPWAGLAGVDEQFF
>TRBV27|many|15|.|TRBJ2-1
TGTGCCAGCAGTTCTATCGGGTTCTCCTACAATGAGCAGTTCTTC
CASSSIGFSYNEQFF
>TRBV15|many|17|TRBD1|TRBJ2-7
TGTGCCACCAGCAGAGCCCTTACAGGGGGCACTCCCTACGAGCAGTACTTC
CATSRALTGGTPYEQYF
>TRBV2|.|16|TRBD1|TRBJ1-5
TGTGCCAGCAGTTTGTCCGGGACAGGGGGCCATCAGCCCCAGCATTTT
CASSLSGTGGHQPQHF
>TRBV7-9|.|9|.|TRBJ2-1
TGTGCCTGGGGGAATGAGCAGTTCTTC
CAWGNEQFF
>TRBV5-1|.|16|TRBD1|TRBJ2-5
TGCGCCAGCAGCCCGGGACAGGGAGGTACGAAAGAGACCCAGTACTTC
CASSPGQGGTKETQYF
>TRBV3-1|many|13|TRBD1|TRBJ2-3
TGTGCCAGCAGCCAAGATGGTGACAGGGTCCAGTATTTT
CASSQDGDRVQYF
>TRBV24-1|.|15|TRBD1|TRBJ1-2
TGTGCCACCAGTGGTGTTCCAGGGGGCGGGGGTGGCTACACCTTC
CATSGVPGGGGGYTF
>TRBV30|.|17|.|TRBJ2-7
TGTGCCTGGAGTACAGGAGGGCCCAGGGGGTCTTACTACGAGCAGTACTTC
CAWSTGGPRGSYYEQYF
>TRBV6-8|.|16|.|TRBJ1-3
TGTGCCAGCAGTGGCCCGCCGGGAATCTCTGGAAACACCATATATTTT
CASSGPPGISGNTIYF
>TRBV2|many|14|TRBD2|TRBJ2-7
TGTGCCAGCAGCGGGAGCGGGACCTACTACGAGCAGTACTTC
CASSGSGTYYEQYF
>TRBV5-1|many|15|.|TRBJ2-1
TGCGCCAGCAGCTTGGAGGGGGGACTCCACAATGAGCAGTTCTTC
CASSLEGGLHNEQFF
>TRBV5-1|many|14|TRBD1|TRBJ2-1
TGCGCCAGCAAATCGGGACAGTCTGTCGGAGAGCAGTTCTTC
CASKSGQSVGEQFF
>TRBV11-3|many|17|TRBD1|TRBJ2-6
TGTGCCAGCAGCCCTGGGGACAGGGGCTCTGGGGCCAACGTCCTGACTTTC
CASSPGDRGSGANVLTF
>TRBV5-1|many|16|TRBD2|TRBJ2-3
TGCGCCAGCAGCCAGGGACTAGCGGGGGCCGGAGATACGCAGTATTTT
CASSQGLAGAGDTQYF
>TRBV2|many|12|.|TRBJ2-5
TGTGCCAGCAGCACCGTAAGGGAGACCCAGTACTTC
CASSTVRETQYF
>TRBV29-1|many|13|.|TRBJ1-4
TGCAGCGTTGCTCGGGGACAAGGTGAAAAACTGTTTTTT
CSVARGQGEKLFF
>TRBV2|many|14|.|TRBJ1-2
TGTGCCAGCAGTGAAGCGGACCTGGGCTATGGCTACACCTTC
CASSEADLGYGYTF
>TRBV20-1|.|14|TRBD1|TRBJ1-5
TGCAGTGCTTCGGGACAGGGATTCAATCAGCCCCAGCATTTT
CSASGQGFNQPQHF
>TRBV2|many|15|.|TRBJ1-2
TGTGCCAGCAGTGAATCTGACGCCCCTAACTATGGCTACACCTTC
CASSESDAPNYGYTF
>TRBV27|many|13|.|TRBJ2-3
TGTGCCAGCAGTCCCTCCACCACAGATACGCAGTATTTT
CASSPSTTDTQYF
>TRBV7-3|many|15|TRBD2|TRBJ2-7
TGTGCCAGCAGCCCGAGCGGGGGGGAAGCCTACGAGCAGTACTTC
CASSPSGGEAYEQYF
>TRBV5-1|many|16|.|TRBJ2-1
TGCGCCAGCAGCTTGGGAGCCCTCCAGTTATACAATGAGCAGTTCTTC
CASSLGALQLYNEQFF
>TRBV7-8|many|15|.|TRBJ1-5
TGTGCCAGCAGCTCTAGCAGCGGGGGCGTACAGCCCCAGCATTTT
CASSSSSGGVQPQHF
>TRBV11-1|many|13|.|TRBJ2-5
TGTGCCAGCAGCTCCGACAGCCAAGAGACCCAGTACTTC
CASSSDSQETQYF
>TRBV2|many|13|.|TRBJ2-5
TGTGCCAGCAATAGGGTCGTCGGAGAGACCCAGTACTTC
CASNRVVGETQYF
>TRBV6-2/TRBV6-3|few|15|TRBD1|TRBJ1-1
TGTGCCGGCAGTTACCCGGGACAGCAGAACACTGAAGCTTTCTTT
CAGSYPGQQNTEAFF
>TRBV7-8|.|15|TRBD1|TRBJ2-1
TGTGCCAGCAGCCTAGGGACAGGGTCAACGAATGAGCAGTTCTTC
CASSLGTGSTNEQFF
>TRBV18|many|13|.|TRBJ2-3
TGTGCCAGCTCACCCAACCCTGGAGATACGCAGTATTTT
CASSPNPGDTQYF
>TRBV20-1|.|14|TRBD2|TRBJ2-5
TGCAGTGCGGGGGGGAGCGGGGGAGGAGAGACCCAGTACTTC
CSAGGSGGGETQYF
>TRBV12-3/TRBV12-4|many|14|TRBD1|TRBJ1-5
TGTGCCAGCAGTAGTGACAGGGCTCGTCAGCCCCAGCATTTT
CASSSDRARQPQHF
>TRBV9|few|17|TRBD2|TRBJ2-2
TGTGCCAGCAGCGTACTAGCGGGAGGCCGGAACACCGGGGAGCTGTTTTTT
CASSVLAGGRNTGELFF
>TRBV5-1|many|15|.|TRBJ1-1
TGCGCCAGCAGCAGGGGTGTGGGGTATAACACTGAAGCTTTCTTT
CASSRGVGYNTEAFF
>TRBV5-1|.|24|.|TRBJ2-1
TGCGCCAGCAGCTTGGACGGGACAGGGGGCTCTGGGGGACTAGCGGCCTCGGCGAACAATGAGCAGTTCTTC
CASSLDGTGGSGGLAASANNEQFF
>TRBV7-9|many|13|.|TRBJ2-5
TGTGCCAGCAGCACCAGGGATGGGGAGACCCAGTACTTC
CASSTRDGETQYF
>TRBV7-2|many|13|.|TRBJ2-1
TGTGCCAGCAGGGGCCTAGGAAGCAATGAGCAGTTCTTC
CASRGLGSNEQFF
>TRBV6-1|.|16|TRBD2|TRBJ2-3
TGTGCCAGCAGTAAGCTAGCGGGGGGTCTCACAGATACGCAGTATTTT
CASSKLAGGLTDTQYF
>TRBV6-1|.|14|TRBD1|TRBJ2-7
TGTGCCAGCAGTGAAGGACAGGGTTTCTACGAGCAGTACTTC
CASSEGQGFYEQYF
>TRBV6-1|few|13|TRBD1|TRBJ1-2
TGTGCCAGCCGGGACAGGGTGTACTATGGCTACACCTTC
CASRDRVYYGYTF
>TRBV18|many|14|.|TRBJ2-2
TGTGCCAGCTCACCACCGAAAAACACCGGGGAGCTGTTTTTT
CASSPPKNTGELFF
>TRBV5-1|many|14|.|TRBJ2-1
TGCGCCAGCAGCTTGATCCCGGGATTAAATGAGCAGTTCTTC
CASSLIPGLNEQFF
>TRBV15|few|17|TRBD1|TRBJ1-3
TGTGCCACCAGCAGAGATCGACAGGGGGCTGGTGGAAACACCATATATTTT
CATSRDRQGAGGNTIYF
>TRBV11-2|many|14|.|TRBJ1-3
TGTGCCAGCACCCCTACGGTCTCTGGAAACACCATATATTTT
CASTPTVSGNTIYF
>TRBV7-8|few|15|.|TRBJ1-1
TGTGCCAGCAACTTAGCCTCGGGAAGCTACACTGAAGCTTTCTTT
CASNLASGSYTEAFF
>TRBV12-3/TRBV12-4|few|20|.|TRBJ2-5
TGTGCCAGCAGTCAGGACTGGGTGGTAGGAGGAAGGGACCACCAAGAGACCCAGTACTTC
CASSQDWVVGGRDHQETQYF
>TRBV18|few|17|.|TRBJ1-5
TGTGCCAGCTCACCCCTGCACTTCGACAGGAGCAATCAGCCCCAGCATTTT
CASSPLHFDRSNQPQHF
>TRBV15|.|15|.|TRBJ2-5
TGTGCCACCAGCGGACGGGGCGGAACGCAAGAGACCCAGTACTTC
CATSGRGGTQETQYF
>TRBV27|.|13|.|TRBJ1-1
TGTGCCAGCAGTCCAGGATCGGACACTGAAGCTTTCTTT
CASSPGSDTEAFF
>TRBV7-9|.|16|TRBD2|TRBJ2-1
TGTGCCAGCAGCGCCCAAATCATAGCGGGAGGTAATGAGCAGTTCTTC
CASSAQIIAGGNEQFF
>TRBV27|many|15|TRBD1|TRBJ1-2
TGTGCCAGCAGTTTACAGGGGGCGCAAGGGTATGGCTACACCTTC
CASSLQGAQGYGYTF
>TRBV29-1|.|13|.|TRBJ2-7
TGCAGCGTTGAAGGGACAGAATACTACGAGCAGTACTTC
CSVEGTEYYEQYF
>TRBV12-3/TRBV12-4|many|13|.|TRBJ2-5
TGTGCCAGCAGCGGAGCGCGGTGGGAGACCCAGTACTTC
CASSGARWETQYF
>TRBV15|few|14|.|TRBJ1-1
TGTGCCACCAGCAGAGCGCAAATGCACACTGAAGCTTTCTTT
CATSRAQMHTEAFF
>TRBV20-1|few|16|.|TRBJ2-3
TGCAGTGCTAGAGTTACGAGAGTTAGGAGCACAGATACGCAGTATTTT
CSARVTRVRSTDTQYF
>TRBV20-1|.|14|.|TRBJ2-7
TGCAGTGCTAGGGGCAACAGGGACTCCTACGAGCAGTACTTC
CSARGNRDSYEQYF
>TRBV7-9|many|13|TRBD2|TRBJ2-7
TGTGCCAGCAGCTCCTCGGGGGGGAATGAGCAGTACTTC
CASSSSGGNEQYF
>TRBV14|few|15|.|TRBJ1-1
TGTGCCAGCAGCCAAAGGAGTCTGAAGAACACTGAAGCTTTCTTT
CASSQRSLKNTEAFF
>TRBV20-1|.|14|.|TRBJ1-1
TGCAGTGCTAGCGCCTCGGGACAGAACACTGAAGCTTTCTTT
CSASASGQNTEAFF